Shown below are 17 T cell receptor beta chains from a single sample sequenced in a study of blood T cell repertoires in COVID-19. The table came from immunoSEQ multiplex PCR; TCRdb's copy has only in-frame clones and leaves some out. The data contain 70,000 to 75,000 clones, over 80% of them singletons. Input material: peripheral blood. The receptors stem from an older woman with acute or convalescent COVID-19.

This chain joins TRBV19 and TRBJ1-1; TRBD1 aligns across 11 bases. The V gene's germline CDR1 is LNHDA and CDR2 SQIVND (reference sequence). J gave up 6 bases and V 7 bases, and 7 bases lay outside the gene matches. This CDR3 has 14 residues. CDR3 loop: CASNAGQGASEAFF. CDR3 nucleotide sequence: TGTGCCAGTAACGCCGGACAGGGGGCGTCTGAAGCTTTCTTT.

J is TRBJ1-2 and V is TRBV19; D unresolved. This CDR3 region has 14 residues. Germline CDR1 is LNHDA and CDR2 is SQIVND (reference sequence). Trimming stripped 3 bases from V and 7 bases from J, with 15 bases between. CDR3 sequence: CASSIGWRGGGYTF. DNA for the CDR3: TGTGCCAGTAGTATCGGTTGGCGGGGTGGTGGCTACACCTTC.

The chain combines TRBV4-1 with TRBJ1-3, with D possibly matching TRBD1 (5 bases). The length of the CDR3 is 17 residues. The ends were cut back, 4 bases at V and 12 bases at J, with 28 bases in the middle. Germline assignment: CDR1 MGHRA and CDR2 YSYEKL. CDR3 amino acids: CASSPFTREDAGWGIYF. As DNA, the CDR3 is TGCGCCAGCAGCCCCTTCACCAGGGAGGACGCTGGTTGGGGCATATATTTT.

The chain joins TRBV6-2 or TRBV6-3 to TRBJ1-2; 9 nucleotides line up with TRBD1. CDR3 length equals 15 residues. Trimming took 4 bases from V and 4 from J; bases not matched to a gene: 7. Germline lookup yields CDR1 MNHEY and CDR2 SVGEGT. The CDR3 region is CASSSLGQGTYGYTF. The CDR3 nucleotides read TGTGCCAGCAGTTCTCTGGGACAGGGAACCTATGGCTACACCTTC.

This chain links TRBV2 with TRBJ1-5; perhaps TRBD1 as D (6 bases). Trimming pared 6 bases from V and 6 bases from J, leaving 18 bases between. The CDR3 loop spans 15 amino acids. Germline CDR1 is SNHLY and CDR2 is FYNNEI. The CDR3 region has the DNA TGTGCCAGCAGCGCAGACAGGAGTGGTATTCAGCCCCAGCATTTT. This translates into CASSADRSGIQPQHF.

The sample holds one count of this clone. The chain joins TRBV5-1 to TRBJ2-7, with D maybe TRBD1 (5 bases). CDR1 and CDR2 (germline): SGHRS, YFSETQ. There are 17 residues in the CDR3. The V end lost 0 bases, the J end lost 6 bases, and 22 bases lay between the germline ends. The CDR3 DNA sequence: TGCGCCAGCAGCTTGGCCGTCCAATTAGGGGAATGGAGCGAGCAGTACTTC. This codes for CASSLAVQLGEWSEQYF.

The CDR3 reads CASSLVGGPTDTQYF. Here the CDR3 DNA reads TGCGCCAGCAGCTTGGTAGGCGGCCCCACAGATACGCAGTATTTT. The gene calls are TRBV5-1 and TRBJ2-3; unclear D gene. With 0 bases removed from V and 2 bases from J, the gap between germline ends came to 10 bases. The CDR3 is made up of 15 amino acids. The germline CDR1 and CDR2 sequences are SGHRS and YFSETQ.

This chain connects TRBV29-1 to TRBJ2-2, with unresolved D. Germline assignment: CDR1 SQVTM and CDR2 ANQGSEA. CDR3 length: 12 residues. Trimming removed 7 bases from V and 5 bases from J, with 11 bases in between. CDR3 in amino acids: CSANLMTGELFF. For the CDR3, the DNA is TGCAGCGCTAACTTAATGACCGGGGAGCTGTTTTTT.

The chain combines TRBV3-1 (or the pseudogene TRBV3-2) with TRBJ1-5, with D perhaps TRBD1 (5 bases). Germline V gene data show CDR1 as LGHDT and CDR2 as YNNKEL (reference sequence). V dropped 4 bases and J dropped 5 bases, with 12 bases sitting between them. This CDR3 has 14 residues. The CDR3 here is CASSRAQGHQPQHF. The CDR3 DNA reads TGTGCCAGCAGCCGTGCTCAGGGTCATCAGCCCCAGCATTTT.

The chain is built from TRBV11-2 and TRBJ2-5, with a weak D call TRBD2 (5 bases). CDR1 SGHAT and CDR2 FQNNGV come from the germline V gene. V lost 3 bases, J lost 5 bases, and 16 bases lay in between. The CDR3 is 15 amino acids. The CDR3 coding sequence is TGTGCCAGCAGCTTTTTTGACGGAGGTGGGGAGACCCAGTACTTC. Translated: CASSFFDGGGETQYF.

The chain combines TRBV6-5 with TRBJ1-1; 11 bases line up with TRBD1. CDR1 and CDR2 (germline): MNHEY, SVGAGI. This CDR3 has 15 amino acids. The J segment lost 4 bases and the V segment lost 4 bases, leaving 5 bases of the junction unmatched. As DNA, the CDR3 is TGTGCCAGCAGTTCCCCCGGGACAGGGGGCACTGAAGCTTTCTTT. Translation gives CASSSPGTGGTEAFF.

This rearrangement joins TRBV15 to TRBJ1-4; 7 bases are shared with TRBD1. V dropped 4 bases and J dropped 0; count of bases not matched to a gene: 20. Germline V gives CDR1 LNHNV, CDR2 YYDKDF (reference sequence). This CDR3 comprises 21 residues. DNA of the CDR3: TGTGCCACCAGCATGGAGGGGGCGACAGGTCCCGGCTATGCAACTAATGAAAAACTGTTTTTT. Its translation is CATSMEGATGPGYATNEKLFF. The variable domain in full, with the rest retrieved from reference TRBV15 and TRBJ1-4, is DAMVIQNPRYQVTQFGKPVTLSCSQTLNHNVMYWYQQKSSQAPKLLFHYYDKDFNNEADTPDNFQSRRPNTSFCFLDIRSPGLGDTAMYLCATSMEGATGPGYATNEKLFFGSGTQLSVL.

This chain joins TRBV9 and TRBJ2-5, with D perhaps TRBD2 (5 bases). V lost 0 bases, J lost 4 bases, and 10 bases lay in between. Germline V gene sequence: CDR1 SGDLS, CDR2 YYNGEE. There are 14 residues in the CDR3. CDR3 protein: CASSVGGWGETQYF. CDR3 sequence (DNA): TGTGCCAGCAGCGTAGGCGGGTGGGGAGAGACCCAGTACTTC.

This chain uses TRBV30 with TRBJ1-5, with D uncertain. V lost 0 bases and J 2 bases, leaving 11 bases between the germline ends. This CDR3 has 15 residues. Per germline, CDR1 GTSNPN and CDR2 SVGIG (reference sequence). CDR3 nucleotides: TGTGCCTGGAGTGTTAAGAGGGTCGGCAATCAGCCCCAGCATTTT. This encodes CAWSVKRVGNQPQHF.

The genes are TRBV5-1 and TRBJ1-3; 8 nucleotides align to TRBD1. Germline CDR1 and CDR2: SGHRS and YFSETQ. V was clipped by 4 bases and J by 4 bases; unmatched bases: 7. The CDR3 consists of 15 residues. This chain's CDR3 is CASSPRQGPGNTIYF. The CDR3 nucleotides are TGCGCCAGCAGCCCACGACAGGGGCCGGGAAACACCATATATTTT.

This chain connects TRBV9 to TRBJ1-1; TRBD1 is a possible D gene (5 bases). The CDR3 totals 14 residues. Germline V gives CDR1 SGDLS, CDR2 YYNGEE. V lost 2 bases to trimming and J lost 5 bases, with 13 bases between them. The CDR3 DNA reads as TGTGCCAGCAGCGTGGGGGGGACTCGTACTGAAGCTTTCTTT. Its protein product is CASSVGGTRTEAFF. Using reference TRBV9 and TRBJ1-1 for the parts outside the CDR3, the full variable domain is DSGVTQTPKHLITATGQRVTLRCSPRSGDLSVYWYQQSLDQGLQFLIQYYNGEERAKGNILERFSAQQFPDLHSELNLSSLELGDSALYFCASSVGGTRTEAFFGQGTRLTVV.

The genes are TRBV7-6 and TRBJ1-2; weak D call: TRBD1 (5 bases). V was clipped by 4 bases and J by 2 bases, with 8 bases between them. The CDR3 totals 13 residues. The germline V gene encodes CDR1 SGHVS and CDR2 FNYEAQ. The CDR3 coding sequence is TGTGCCAGCAGCTCCGGGGGGAACTATGGCTACACCTTC. Its translation is CASSSGGNYGYTF.